The sequence of this T cell receptor (beta chain) was determined in a study of Graves' ophthalmopathy and Graves' hyperthyroidism. Study-level results: A model of 13 signatures distinguished ophthalmopathy from stable hyperthyroidism at approximately 90% sensitivity and approximately 77% specificity. Sensitivity reached 60% to 71% and specificity approximately 72% when the model predicted ophthalmopathy progression.

The CDR3 contains 15 residues. With V trimmed by 5 bases and J by 2 bases, 8 bases remained unmatched. The germline gives CDR1 LNHNV, CDR2 YYDKDF (reference sequence). Diagnoses were established from clinical symptoms, serum thyroxine, TRAb, thyroid ultrasound and orbital computed tomography. There are many counts of this clonotype. Its antigen is not identified. Investigators amplified TCR beta CDR3 regions from RNA transcripts. First-round RT-PCR relied on HTBI primers, and a second-round multiplex PCR came next. TCRdb processed the multiplex PCR reads anew with MiXCR; each CDR3 protein has one entry. Altogether 650,000 to 900,000 distinct CDR3 sequences are present, 40% being singletons, with the ten largest covering 35% to 55%.

Input material: peripheral blood. The TCR sequence derives from an adult man with Graves' ophthalmopathy. V gene TRBV15 combines with J gene TRBJ2-7, with 8 bases fitting TRBD1. The chain's CDR3 is CATSPGMGQAYEQYF. CDR3 DNA: TGTGCCACCAGCCCCGGAATGGGACAGGCCTACGAGCAGTACTTC.